This TCR beta chain was sequenced in a study of regulatory T cells in long-lasting Graves disease. This clonotype was seen a few times. Libraries of TCR beta came from iRepertoire HTBI primers plus Arm-PCR of CDR3 regions. One entry per CDR3 protein results from TCRdb running MiXCR on the multiplex PCR reads. This sample yields 500,000 or so distinct CDR3 sequences, of which more than 15% are seen a single time; 20% to 25% belongs to the top ten. This CDR3 region has 13 residues. Germline lookup yields CDR1 DFQATT and CDR2 SNEGSKA (reference sequence). V was clipped by 1 base and J by 2 bases, with 5 bases between them. Indicated time point: newly diagnosed GD, antithyroid drugs for less than 3 months. Isolated PBMC RNA provided the starting material for the TCR library. The data also belong to a second study, concerning T cells in Graves' hyperthyroidism and ophthalmopathy.

This receptor was identified in a woman aged 40 to 65 with Graves disease. Sequencing was performed on peripheral blood mononuclear cells (PBMCs), taken at new diagnosis, from a patient treated with antithyroid drugs. V gene TRBV20-1 combines with J gene TRBJ2-2; unclear D gene. CDR3 loop: CSARGANTGELFF. The CDR3 DNA reads as TGCAGTGCTAGAGGCGCCAACACCGGGGAGCTGTTTTTT.